This paragraph covers one TCR beta chain sequence. Its antigen specificity is not known. It has no much larger one-base neighbor in the sample; base qualities were not kept. The data belong to a study of shared clonotypes between healthy human individuals (dated by TCRdb to the early 2020s). With respect to the entire study: A couple of women and a few men aged 18 to 49 years were included in the cohort. For each donor, CD4 naive and CD4 memory were each given three plates, CD8 naive was given two plates, and CD8 memory was given one plate. The study deeply sequenced blood TCR repertoires of several healthy adults to estimate repertoire size and the extent of clonotype sharing between individuals. Libraries were prepared and TCR repertoires were sequenced by different laboratories using diverse techniques, in order to increase sequencing depth and limit assay-specific biases. Each donor's leukapheresis produced roughly between about 0.85 and 10 billion PBMCs.

Using the deep immunoSEQ assay, TCR CDR3 regions were amplified from genomic DNA by multiplex PCR. Genomic DNA extracted from each cell subset was distributed evenly over all wells of several immunoSEQ 96-well plates, and each plate served as one replicate. For sorted subsets, each replicate PCR was loaded with about 0.2 ug genomic DNA, equivalent to roughly 30,000 T cell genomes. Purified libraries were quantified with a Qubit 3.0 fluorometer, sized on a Bioanalyzer 2100, and re-quantified with the KAPA Library Quantification kit. A separate single-read 150-cycle Illumina NextSeq 550 flow cell was used to sequence each immunoSEQ 96-well plate. From the authors' description of their analysis: The immunoSEQ output contained only junctional sequences without quality scores, so filtering could not match that applied to full-length reads. Sequences were annotated with PyIR, a Python wrapper for IgBLAST v1.9, and V/J genes and CDR3 were assigned using IMGT germline references. Reads with weak V/J assignments (E-value above 1e-6), missing CDR3, stop codons, out-of-frame junctions, or ambiguous translated residues were removed. V3J clonotypes were defined as sequences sharing the same inferred V gene, J gene, and CDR3 amino acid sequence. The percentage overlap between two repertoires was calculated by dividing the number of shared unique clonotypes by the size of the smaller repertoire. Three approaches were used to assess repertoire richness: RTK rarefaction, the Chao1 estimator, and Recon v2.1 estimates of unobserved clonotypes. For all TCRbeta clonotypes obtained by the gDNA method from a handful of donors, generation probabilities were computed with OLGA. TCRdb provides this immuneACCESS table in a form limited to in-frame rearrangements. Some clones are lacking; in checked studies, under half of them reflect an unresolved V gene, and why the rest are absent is not known. For V, J and clone size, that table is used; D and trimming come from the DNA. The table for this sample lists about 1,800,000 clones; about 95% of them were counted only once. More than 0.9% of the sample comes from the top ten.

For the CD8 naive samples, CD45RO-negative cells were positively selected for CCR7, yielding a CD45RA+CCR7+ population from which TemRA cells were excluded. The donors were healthy, HIV-negative adults with no recently reported acute infections or vaccinations. All donors were Caucasian adults living in Nashville, Tennessee, USA. Blood was collected by leukapheresis, and PBMCs were isolated by Ficoll-Histopaque density gradient centrifugation and then cryopreserved in liquid nitrogen vapor phase. Analytical flow cytometry was used to check the purity and quantity of every magnetically sorted T cell population. Genomic DNA was isolated from every sorted fraction and measured by UV absorbance on a Nanodrop 2000c. The CDR3 covers 14 residues, taking in both the cysteine and the phenylalanine. Only the CDR3 DNA stays, 42 bases, in frame from base 1. The germline V gene gives CDR1 as WSHSY and CDR2 as SAAADI. Ends trimmed: V by 4 bases, J by 5 bases; bases unmatched to a gene: 4.

Paper-wide results and their limitations: Because the study included a small number of donors, the genetic and exposure-history diversity represented was limited. Pairwise subsampling led to the expectation that sequencing depth would affect the degree of clonotype sharing among donors. Incomplete sequencing was indicated by rarefaction of sorted-subset datasets, despite the large sequencing depth. Naive subsets generally had larger estimated clonotype richness than memory subsets. Sampling was restricted to blood, and TCR repertoires in tissue are likely to differ from TCR repertoires in blood. Clonotypes shared by all four sorted-subset donors showed higher generation probabilities than non-shared clonotypes. When a handful of donors were compared, the shared fraction of clonotypes was about 5.5% for naive CD4, over 3% for naive CD8, 2% to 2.5% for memory CD4, and roughly 0.43% for memory CD8.

The clonotype originates from a young man in good health. Here the chain combines TRBV10-2 and TRBJ2-1; TRBD2 aligns with 8 central bases. Sample: naive CD8+ T cells sorted from blood. The sample's cell subset or site, from its label and the paper: CD45RA+CCR7+. Here the CDR3 is given as CASSVGLAHNEQFF. In nucleotides, the sequence is TGCGCCAGCAGTGTTGGACTAGCTCACAATGAGCAGTTCTTC.